This TCR beta chain was identified during a study of blood T cell repertoires in COVID-19. At the level of the study: The United States, Italy and Spain supplied acute and convalescent COVID-19 samples. PBMCs, B-cell-depleted T cells, or T cells provided the cDNA or gDNA that made up the material.

How the authors handled the data: Amplification from reference gene primers served as the basis for estimated nucleated cell counts. Some clones are missing from TCRdb's copy, which holds only in-frame ones; the method was immunoSEQ multiplex PCR. V and J calls and clone size are given by that table; D and trimming were obtained from the DNA. The sample yields hundreds of thousands of clones, approximately 80% seen once. The CDR3 sequence is 14 residues long. Germline CDR1 and CDR2: MNHEY and SVGAGI. V was clipped by 6 bases and J by 6 bases, with 14 bases between them. The rearrangement joins TRBV6-5 to TRBJ1-4, with D perhaps matching TRBD1 (5 bases). Sample: peripheral blood. The clonotype originates from a woman older than 75 with active or convalescent COVID-19. The CDR3 coding sequence is TGTGCCAGCAGCCTGACAGTTAGGGATGAAAAACTGTTTTTT. Protein product: CASSLTVRDEKLFF.